This is a list of T cell receptor beta chains from one sample in a study of response to subunit inactivated influenza vaccine. TCRdb reanalysed the RT-PCR reads using MiXCR and keeps one entry per CDR3 protein. The data contain 550,000 to 800,000 distinct CDR3 sequences, 15% to 19% of them singletons. The sample was PBMCs from blood, taken 11 to 12 days after vaccination. Source of these receptors: a man between 50 and 59 years old who received an inactivated influenza vaccine. Both conserved end residues are part of each CDR3. A D gene is named only where the DNA matches it firmly. Size is stated for part of the rows, as once, few or many counts, or as a class when the clone is expanded.

d_call: TRBD2
clone_size: NA
v_call: TRBV28
j_call: TRBJ2-3
cdr3_aa: CASSSPGLARGTDTQYF

d_call: NA
clone_size: NA
v_call: TRBV5-4
j_call: TRBJ2-7
cdr3_aa: CASSSVDNYEQYF

d_call: TRBD2
clone_size: NA
v_call: TRBV11-2
j_call: TRBJ2-3
cdr3_aa: CASSLSSLAGRSTDTQYF

d_call: NA
clone_size: NA
v_call: TRBV6-5
j_call: TRBJ1-1
cdr3_aa: CASSSLLNTEAFF

d_call: NA
clone_size: few
v_call: TRBV6-6
j_call: TRBJ1-6
cdr3_aa: CASRQNSPLHF

d_call: TRBD2
clone_size: NA
v_call: TRBV27
j_call: TRBJ2-1
cdr3_aa: CASSLSPIAGGLYNEQFF

d_call: TRBD2
clone_size: NA
v_call: TRBV28
j_call: TRBJ2-3
cdr3_aa: CASNRQGLAGVLTQYF

d_call: TRBD2
clone_size: NA
v_call: TRBV27
j_call: TRBJ2-1
cdr3_aa: CASSPLAGGLRSSYNEQFF

d_call: NA
clone_size: NA
v_call: TRBV4-1
j_call: TRBJ1-1
cdr3_aa: CVSSPWTVNTEAFF

d_call: NA
clone_size: few
v_call: TRBV4-2
j_call: TRBJ2-7
cdr3_aa: CASSQGIEDIYEQYF

d_call: NA
clone_size: few
v_call: TRBV12-3/TRBV12-4
j_call: TRBJ2-7
cdr3_aa: CASSGWFGTDYEQYF

d_call: NA
clone_size: few
v_call: TRBV20-1
j_call: TRBJ1-1
cdr3_aa: CSARDVTGMNTEAFF

d_call: NA
clone_size: NA
v_call: TRBV24-1
j_call: TRBJ1-2
cdr3_aa: CATSDFSDSGLNGYTF

d_call: TRBD1
clone_size: many
v_call: TRBV5-1
j_call: TRBJ2-7
cdr3_aa: CASSFTGTGGYEQYF

d_call: NA
clone_size: NA
v_call: TRBV14
j_call: TRBJ2-3
cdr3_aa: CASSQDLYTQYF

d_call: NA
clone_size: many
v_call: TRBV6-5
j_call: TRBJ1-1
cdr3_aa: CASSSGNTEAFF

d_call: NA
clone_size: NA
v_call: TRBV6-1
j_call: TRBJ2-1
cdr3_aa: CASSNDPQITYNEQFF

d_call: NA
clone_size: NA
v_call: TRBV24-1
j_call: TRBJ2-2
cdr3_aa: CATSDLGSAENTGELFF

d_call: NA
clone_size: NA
v_call: TRBV12-3/TRBV12-4
j_call: TRBJ2-2
cdr3_aa: CASSLRADGELFF

d_call: NA
clone_size: NA
v_call: TRBV10-1
j_call: TRBJ2-2
cdr3_aa: CASRKSGDHTGELFF

d_call: NA
clone_size: NA
v_call: TRBV15
j_call: TRBJ2-2
cdr3_aa: CATSPLRGANTGELFF

d_call: NA
clone_size: NA
v_call: TRBV10-3
j_call: TRBJ2-7
cdr3_aa: CAISDSGNSYEQYF

d_call: TRBD1
clone_size: NA
v_call: TRBV7-2
j_call: TRBJ1-2
cdr3_aa: CASSSQTGGVGYTF

d_call: NA
clone_size: NA
v_call: TRBV5-1
j_call: TRBJ2-7
cdr3_aa: CASSREGNSYEQYF

d_call: NA
clone_size: many
v_call: TRBV29-1
j_call: TRBJ2-7
cdr3_aa: CSVEVSGQGYEQYF

d_call: TRBD1
clone_size: NA
v_call: TRBV9
j_call: TRBJ2-5
cdr3_aa: CASSVGTGRRETQYF

d_call: TRBD1
clone_size: few
v_call: TRBV10-3
j_call: TRBJ1-4
cdr3_aa: CAISPSGTESKNEKLFF

d_call: TRBD1
clone_size: many
v_call: TRBV13
j_call: TRBJ1-2
cdr3_aa: CASSTTGGSGGYTF

d_call: TRBD2
clone_size: NA
v_call: TRBV12-3/TRBV12-4
j_call: TRBJ2-3
cdr3_aa: CASSLERGGDTQYF

d_call: NA
clone_size: many
v_call: TRBV11-2
j_call: TRBJ2-4
cdr3_aa: CASSSPPGRRAFAKNIQYF

d_call: TRBD1
clone_size: few
v_call: TRBV12-3/TRBV12-4
j_call: TRBJ1-1
cdr3_aa: CASSGQGPNTEAFF

d_call: NA
clone_size: NA
v_call: TRBV7-2
j_call: TRBJ2-2
cdr3_aa: CASSSRSRAGELFF

d_call: NA
clone_size: NA
v_call: TRBV4-3
j_call: TRBJ2-5
cdr3_aa: CASSQDQAGRETQYF

d_call: TRBD2
clone_size: NA
v_call: TRBV24-1
j_call: TRBJ2-5
cdr3_aa: CATSDRTSGRETQYF

d_call: NA
clone_size: many
v_call: TRBV5-1
j_call: TRBJ2-3
cdr3_aa: CASSLGTGQTDTQYF

d_call: TRBD1
clone_size: few
v_call: TRBV2
j_call: TRBJ1-6
cdr3_aa: CASSADRGSSPLHF

d_call: TRBD2
clone_size: NA
v_call: TRBV27
j_call: TRBJ2-1
cdr3_aa: CASSLSLVAGVEQFF

d_call: NA
clone_size: few
v_call: TRBV12-3/TRBV12-4
j_call: TRBJ2-7
cdr3_aa: CASRQGAYEQYF

d_call: TRBD1
clone_size: many
v_call: TRBV20-1
j_call: TRBJ2-3
cdr3_aa: CSATDRRGPNTDTQYF

d_call: TRBD2
clone_size: few
v_call: TRBV5-1
j_call: TRBJ2-5
cdr3_aa: CASSLDGLAAVETQYF

d_call: TRBD1
clone_size: few
v_call: TRBV6-1
j_call: TRBJ1-1
cdr3_aa: CASSRPGTGGANGAFF

d_call: TRBD1
clone_size: many
v_call: TRBV11-2
j_call: TRBJ2-1
cdr3_aa: CASSLMGTGAYNEQFF

d_call: NA
clone_size: NA
v_call: TRBV27
j_call: TRBJ2-6
cdr3_aa: CASSLSSIESGANVLTF

d_call: NA
clone_size: NA
v_call: TRBV6-5
j_call: TRBJ1-6
cdr3_aa: CASSYSVPVDSPLHF

d_call: NA
clone_size: many
v_call: TRBV9
j_call: TRBJ2-3
cdr3_aa: CASSESGKGGQYF

d_call: NA
clone_size: NA
v_call: TRBV20-1
j_call: TRBJ1-1
cdr3_aa: CSASSGTEDEAFF

d_call: TRBD2
clone_size: few
v_call: TRBV29-1
j_call: TRBJ2-7
cdr3_aa: CSVAVPGTSREQYF

d_call: NA
clone_size: few
v_call: TRBV5-1
j_call: TRBJ2-5
cdr3_aa: CASSYGQSQETQYF

d_call: NA
clone_size: few
v_call: TRBV6-5
j_call: TRBJ1-4
cdr3_aa: CASTSGSATNEKLFF

d_call: NA
clone_size: NA
v_call: TRBV5-1
j_call: TRBJ2-3
cdr3_aa: CASSLDTALSTDTQYF

d_call: TRBD1
clone_size: NA
v_call: TRBV9
j_call: TRBJ2-2
cdr3_aa: CASSPLGTGWIGELFF

d_call: NA
clone_size: NA
v_call: TRBV6-2/TRBV6-3
j_call: TRBJ2-2
cdr3_aa: CASSFHRVTGELFF

d_call: NA
clone_size: many
v_call: TRBV29-1
j_call: TRBJ1-5
cdr3_aa: CSVGGQGNQPQHF

d_call: NA
clone_size: NA
v_call: TRBV11-2
j_call: TRBJ1-1
cdr3_aa: CASSLGSGFGTEAFF

d_call: NA
clone_size: NA
v_call: TRBV7-6
j_call: TRBJ2-5
cdr3_aa: CASTLIGQRLYQETQYF